These 21 T cell receptor beta chains originate from one sample sequenced in a study of T-cell reconstitution after alpha-beta-depleted transplantation in children. Unique molecular identifiers featured in how the TCRbeta library was prepared. TCRdb re-called the PCR reads with MiXCR, one entry per CDR3 protein. The repertoire holds about 220,000 distinct CDR3 sequences, with approximately 17% as singletons. The sequencing here drew on PBMCs, mostly from graft donor cells, taken 360 days after TCRalphabeta/CD19-depleted stem cell transplant. These TCRs come from a male patient under 10 years old who had a stem cell transplant for acute lymphoblastic leukemia, so the T cells may come from the graft donor.

In regard to this clonotype: This may arise from a read error, as a much more abundant clone is one base away. The rearrangement links TRBV19 to TRBJ2-1; D gene unclear. Germline assignment: CDR1 LNHDA and CDR2 SQIVND (reference sequence). The CDR3 spans 13 residues. CDR3 sequence reads: CASSPGGYKEQFF. In nucleotides, the CDR3 is TGTGCCAGTAGCCCGGGCGGCTACAAAGAGCAGTTCTTC.

The chain uses TRBV28 and TRBJ2-7, with TRBD2 matching 8 bases. The germline gives CDR1 MDHEN, CDR2 SYDVKM. There are 13 residues in the CDR3. Unmatched junction bases numbered 10, after V lost 6 bases and J lost 9 bases. The CDR3 sequence: CASRAGTSRLQYF. The CDR3, as DNA: TGTGCCAGCAGGGCCGGGACTAGTCGTCTGCAGTACTTC.

This chain uses TRBV18 with TRBJ1-2; TRBD1 is a possible D gene (5 bases). Trimming left V 1 base short and J 0 bases short, with 9 bases between. Looked up from germline, CDR1 is KGHSH and CDR2 is LQKENI. This CDR3 has 15 residues. This CDR3 reads CASSPRDRSNYGYTF. Here the CDR3 DNA reads TGTGCCAGCTCACCACGCGACAGATCTAACTATGGCTACACCTTC.

This clonotype was observed a few times. The rearrangement uses TRBV3-1 and TRBJ1-1; 7 bases agree with TRBD1. Germline CDR1 reads LGHDT; CDR2 reads YNNKEL (reference sequence). This CDR3 contains 14 residues. The trim removed 4 bases at V and 11 bases at J, leaving 13 bases unmatched. This CDR3 is CASSPTQTGDGAFF. The DNA for the CDR3 is TGTGCCAGCAGCCCGACCCAAACAGGGGATGGGGCTTTCTTT.

The sample holds many counts of this clonotype. This chain uses TRBV12-3 or TRBV12-4 with TRBJ1-3, with D unclear. Trimming stripped 6 bases from V and 3 bases from J, with 15 bases between. The CDR3 totals 15 residues. The CDR3 nucleotides read TGTGCCAGCAGGCTACTGGAAATCAGTGGAAACACCATATATTTT. Amino acids: CASRLLEISGNTIYF.

This clonotype was counted a few times. The chain is built from TRBV29-1 and TRBJ1-1, with 10 bases that match TRBD1. The junction had 1 base not matched to a gene; V was cut back by 5 bases and J by 1 base. This CDR3 region has 13 residues. Looked up from germline, CDR1 is SQVTM and CDR2 is ANQGSEA. CDR3 loop: CSVRTGGNTEAFF. In DNA, the CDR3 is TGCAGCGTTCGGACAGGGGGGAACACTGAAGCTTTCTTT. Drawing the rest from reference TRBV29-1 and TRBJ1-1, the complete variable domain is SAVISQKPSRDICQRGTSLTIQCQVDSQVTMMFWYRQQPGQSLTLIATANQGSEATYESGFVIDKFPISRPNLTFSTLTVSNMSPEDSSIYLCSVRTGGNTEAFFGQGTRLTVV.

This clonotype has more than one count but fewer than ten. This CDR3 is CASSLWGLSENEQFF. The DNA of the CDR3 is TGTGCCAGCAGCTTATGGGGGCTATCGGAGAATGAGCAGTTCTTC. This chain links TRBV11-2 with TRBJ2-1; tentatively, D is TRBD1 (6 bases). In germline, CDR1 is SGHAT, CDR2 FQNNGV. The CDR3 runs to 15 residues. Trimming removed 2 bases at V and 7 bases at J, with 15 bases between.

The chain combines TRBV11-1 with TRBJ2-1, with D unresolved. The CDR3 extends over 12 amino acids. V lost 0 bases, J lost 9 bases, and 6 bases lay in between. Germline V gene lookup returns CDR1 SGHAT and CDR2 FQDESV (reference sequence). The CDR3 nucleotides are TGTGCCAGCAGCTTAGCTCCTATTGAGCAGTTCTTC. This encodes CASSLAPIEQFF.

The chain employs TRBV7-9 and TRBJ2-3; no clear D. This CDR3 comprises 12 residues. V lost 7 bases to trimming and J lost 5 bases, with 10 bases between them. The germline V gene has CDR1 SEHNR and CDR2 FQNEAQ (reference sequence). CDR3 sequence (DNA): TGTGCCAGCACCACCCAAGGAGATACGCAGTATTTT. Its translation is CASTTQGDTQYF. The variable domain in full, with the rest retrieved from reference TRBV7-9 and TRBJ2-3, is DTGVSQNPRHKITKRGQNVTFRCDPISEHNRLYWYRQTLGQGPEFLTYFQNEAQLEKSRLLSDRFSAERPKGSFSTLEIQRTEQGDSAMYLCASTTQGDTQYFGPGTRLTVL.

This chain joins TRBV5-1 and TRBJ1-6; no clear D gene. The CDR3 spans 15 residues. Trimming took 0 bases from V and 0 from J, leaving 4 bases between them. The germline gives CDR1 SGHRS, CDR2 YFSETQ. CDR3 DNA sequence: TGCGCCAGCAGCTTGGGTGTCTCCTATAATTCACCCCTCCACTTT. It translates to CASSLGVSYNSPLHF.

The sample holds a few counts of this clonotype. The chain's CDR3 is CASSVFAGPSNQPQHF. CDR3 DNA: TGTGCCAGTAGTGTCTTCGCCGGTCCAAGCAATCAGCCCCAGCATTTT. The chain has TRBV19 and TRBJ1-5; D gene ambiguous. Trimming removed 5 bases at V and 1 base at J, with 15 bases between. The CDR3 runs to 16 residues. CDR1 and CDR2 from the germline V gene are LNHDA and SQIVND (reference sequence).

Comments on this clonotype: The junction and the germline gene differ at one end; a read error may be behind it. CDR3 protein: CSPGQTVF. As DNA, the CDR3 is TGCAGCCCGGGACAAACTGTATTC. This chain joins TRBV20-1 and TRBJ2-7; possibly TRBD1 for D (6 bases). CDR3 length: 8 residues. CDR1 and CDR2 (germline): DFQATT, SNEGSKA (reference sequence).

This chain uses TRBV27 with TRBJ2-1, with unresolved D. The CDR3 extends over 15 amino acids. The germline V gene has CDR1 MNHEY and CDR2 SMNVEV (reference sequence). V gave up 6 bases and J gave up 0 bases, with 12 bases separating them. CDR3 coding DNA: TGTGCCAGCAGCACCCCCTATACCTCCTACAATGAGCAGTTCTTC. Protein product: CASSTPYTSYNEQFF.

This clonotype was detected only a few times. V usage is TRBV10-3 and J usage is TRBJ2-4; D is possibly TRBD2 (5 bases). The germline gives CDR1 ENHRY, CDR2 SYGVKD. The CDR3 covers 16 residues. The germline V and J ends were trimmed by 2 bases and 0 bases, with 11 bases remaining between them. In DNA, the CDR3 is TGTGCCATCAGTGAGACAGTTGGACTAGCCAAAAACATTCAGTACTTC. Amino acids: CAISETVGLAKNIQYF.

This clonotype occurred a few times. J is TRBJ2-3 and V is TRBV7-6; the match to TRBD1 covers 9 bases. The CDR3 sequence is 13 residues long. The J segment lost 3 bases and the V segment lost 5 bases, leaving 0 bases of the junction unmatched. Germline lookup yields CDR1 SGHVS and CDR2 FNYEAQ. The CDR3 region has the DNA TGTGCCAGCAGCGGACAGGGGACAGATACGCAGTATTTT. Its translation: CASSGQGTDTQYF.

The J gene is TRBJ2-1, the V gene TRBV5-5; tentative D call: TRBD1 (5 bases). The CDR3 has 15 amino acids. Germline CDR1 is SGHKS and CDR2 is YYEKEE (reference sequence). Trimming removed 0 bases at V and 2 bases at J, with 9 bases between. The CDR3 reads CASSLEDITYNEQFF. The CDR3 DNA reads TGTGCCAGCAGCTTGGAGGACATCACCTACAATGAGCAGTTCTTC.

This clonotype turned up a few times. V gene TRBV5-1 combines with J gene TRBJ1-1, with TRBD1 matching over 10 bases. The germline CDR1 and CDR2 sequences are SGHRS and YFSETQ. V gave up 4 bases and J gave up 0 bases; unmatched junction bases: 3. The CDR3 is made up of 15 amino acids. The CDR3 DNA is TGCGCCAGCAGCGAGGGGACAGGGGTGAACACTGAAGCTTTCTTT. Protein sequence: CASSEGTGVNTEAFF.

This chain links TRBV3-1 with TRBJ2-7; possible D gene TRBD1, 6 bases. V lost 6 bases to trimming and J lost 5 bases, with 17 bases between them. CDR1 is LGHDT and CDR2 is YNNKEL in the germline V gene (reference sequence). This CDR3 region has 14 residues. The CDR3 bases are TGTGCCAGCAGTCGCCCAGGGGCTAGGCACGAGCAGTACTTC. It specifies CASSRPGARHEQYF.

This clonotype was seen ten or more times. This sequence joins TRBV7-2 and TRBJ1-1, with D possibly matching TRBD1 (5 bases). CDR3 length: 13 amino acids. Trimming stripped 7 bases from V and 3 bases from J, with 12 bases between. Per germline, CDR1 SGHTA and CDR2 FQGNSA. The CDR3 nucleotides are TGTGCCAGCACCGAGGGGTTGGACACTGAAGCTTTCTTT. Translation: CASTEGLDTEAFF.

This clonotype has a handful of counts. The chain joins TRBV20-1 to TRBJ2-7; D uncertain. Per the germline V gene, CDR1 is DFQATT and CDR2 is SNEGSKA (reference sequence). CDR3 length equals 12 residues. Trimming removed 0 bases from V and 2 bases from J, with 5 bases in between. DNA for the CDR3: TGCAGTGCTAGAGATCAGGCCTACGAGCAGTACTTC. Protein sequence: CSARDQAYEQYF.

The rearrangement links TRBV7-2 to TRBJ2-3; 7 bases match TRBD1. The CDR3 totals 12 residues. Germline-derived CDR1 and CDR2 are SGHTA and FQGNSA. With 5 bases clipped from V and 5 bases from J, the junction kept 1 base outside the gene matches. In DNA, the CDR3 is TGTGCCAGCAGCAACAGGGGAGATACGCAGTATTTT. Its protein is CASSNRGDTQYF. The whole variable domain, remainder taken from reference TRBV7-2 and TRBJ2-3, is GAGVSQSPSNKVTEKGKDVELRCDPISGHTALYWYRQSLGQGLEFLIYFQGNSAPDKSGLPSDRFSAERTGGSVSTLTIQRTQQEDSAVYLCASSNRGDTQYFGPGTRLTVL.